This T cell receptor beta chain stems from a study of cytomegalovirus exposure and HLA in healthy donors. Study-level results: In a later analysis, V- and J-gene trimming of beta chains associated with a DCLRE1C missense variant, replicated independently. About 87% or about 30% of the time was how often most TCR beta V segments were productive, according to an earlier analysis.

The J segment lost 6 bases and the V segment lost 1 base, leaving 6 bases of the junction unmatched. CDR1 is SEHNR, CDR2 FQNEAQ, per germline (reference sequence). This CDR3 has 15 residues. Turning to this clone: As yet, its antigen is unknown.

Primers for the PCR totalled 60 Vbeta and 13 Jbeta. Assay used: immunoSEQ multiplex PCR; TCRdb lists only in-frame clones, some missing. The table includes over 130,000 clones, 70% to 90% detected once. The chain has TRBV7-9 and TRBJ2-5; 9 bases line up with TRBD2. This TCR was recovered from a man aged 45 to 65 in good health and CMV-seronegative. Sequenced material: PBMCs. The CDR3 sequence is CASSLVSSGEQTQYF. DNA for the CDR3: TGTGCCAGCAGCTTAGTGTCTAGCGGGGAGCAGACCCAGTACTTC.